A selection of T cell receptor beta chains follows, all from one sample in a study of technical replicates of blood from a handful of donors. The repertoire was sequenced with immunoSEQ multiplex PCR; TCRdb's copy has only in-frame clones and lacks some. The repertoire has approximately 49,000 clones, approximately 90% of them found once; the top ten carry approximately 3.6%. Sequenced sample: PBMCs. The source of these receptors is a human donor in good health. Some clones in this sample may be carry-over from other donors' samples. Both conserved end residues are part of each CDR3. D genes are given only for firm matches. Rows give clone size only sometimes, using once, few, many, or a class for an expanded clone.

J gene	V gene	clone size	D gene	CDR3 DNA	CDR3 protein
TRBJ1-1	TRBV30	-	-	TGTGCCTGGAGTGGAGGGGGTACTGAAGCTTTCTTT	CAWSGGGTEAFF
TRBJ2-2	TRBV10-2	-	TRBD1	TGCGCCAGCAGCACCGGGACAGGGGACACCGGGGAGCTGTTTTTT	CASSTGTGDTGELFF
TRBJ1-3	TRBV7-2	once	-	TGTGCCAGCAGCTTAGGCAGGGGTGGGAACACCATATATTTT	CASSLGRGGNTIYF
TRBJ2-7	TRBV5-1	-	-	TGCGCCAGCAGCTTGACTCCGGTTACCGAGCAGTACTTC	CASSLTPVTEQYF
TRBJ2-2	TRBV9	-	-	TGTGCCAGCAGCGAACAGGGAAGAGGTTATGGAGGGGAGCTGTTTTTT	CASSEQGRGYGGELFF
TRBJ2-3	TRBV6-1	-	-	TGTGCCAGCAGTCCCAGGCTAAGCACAGATACGCAGTATTTT	CASSPRLSTDTQYF
TRBJ1-1	TRBV11-2	-	-	TGTGCCAGCAGCTTAAGACGGGTAACCATGAACACTGAAGCTTTCTTT	CASSLRRVTMNTEAFF
TRBJ2-3	TRBV13	-	TRBD2	TGTGCCAGCAGCTCCGGACTAGCGGCTAGCACAGATACGCAGTATTTT	CASSSGLAASTDTQYF
TRBJ1-5	TRBV5-6	-	-	TGTGCCAGCAGCTTTCTCAGTAGCAATCAGCCCCAGCATTTT	CASSFLSSNQPQHF
TRBJ2-7	TRBV4-3	-	-	TGCGCCAGCAGCCAAGGGCGGGGAACGACCTACGAGCAGTACTTC	CASSQGRGTTYEQYF
TRBJ1-2	TRBV6-6	-	TRBD1	TGTGCCAGCAGCCGTAGACAGGGGGGGGGCTACACCTTC	CASSRRQGGGYTF
TRBJ2-3	TRBV4-2	-	TRBD1	TGTGCCAGCAGCCTCAACGGTGGGACAGGGCTGACAGATACGCAGTATTTT	CASSLNGGTGLTDTQYF
TRBJ2-2	TRBV19	-	-	TGTGCCAGTAGGGGGAGGGGGACCACCGGGGAGCTGTTTTTT	CASRGRGTTGELFF
TRBJ1-2	TRBV4-3	-	-	TGCGCCAGCAGCCAGGGCCGGATACCTAACTATGGCTACACCTTC	CASSQGRIPNYGYTF
TRBJ2-3	TRBV19	-	TRBD2	TGTGCCAGTAGTGAGAGCGGGAGGAGCACAGATACGCAGTATTTT	CASSESGRSTDTQYF
TRBJ1-4	TRBV19	-	-	TGTGCCAGTCGGGGCACAGGGCGAAATGAAAAACTGTTTTTT	CASRGTGRNEKLFF
TRBJ2-3	TRBV4-1	-	TRBD2	TGCGCCAGCAGCCAAGAAGGGGTAGGGCTAGCGGGAGGGGATACGCAGTATTTT	CASSQEGVGLAGGDTQYF
TRBJ2-4	TRBV13	-	-	TGTGCCAGCAGCATTAACGGCGTCGGGGGCAAAAACATTCAGTACTTC	CASSINGVGGKNIQYF
TRBJ2-7	TRBV11-2	-	-	TGTGCCAGCAGCCTCTATACCAACTCCTACGAGCAGTACTTC	CASSLYTNSYEQYF
TRBJ1-3	TRBV30	-	-	TGTGCCTGGAGCCCGGGGATTAACACCATATATTTT	CAWSPGINTIYF
TRBJ2-3	TRBV6-4	-	-	TGTGCCAGCAGTGACTCACAGGGCGCCCCAGATACGCAGTATTTT	CASSDSQGAPDTQYF
TRBJ1-1	TRBV18	-	-	TGTGCCAGCACCTCGAGGCAGAACACTGAAGCTTTCTTT	CASTSRQNTEAFF
TRBJ2-1	TRBV11-3	-	-	TGTGCCAGCAGCTTAGGTGGTAGCCAGAATGAGCAGTTCTTC	CASSLGGSQNEQFF
TRBJ1-6	TRBV25-1	-	TRBD1	TGTGCCAGCCAGGGACAGGGAGGTTCACCCCTCCACTTT	CASQGQGGSPLHF
TRBJ1-6	TRBV7-3	-	TRBD1	TGTGCCAGCAGCTTATTAGGGGGCGAATCACCCCTCCACTTT	CASSLLGGESPLHF
TRBJ1-3	TRBV15	-	-	TGTGCCACCAGCAGAGATAAGGGGTCTGGAAACACCATATATTTT	CATSRDKGSGNTIYF
TRBJ2-3	TRBV5-6	-	TRBD1	TGTGCCAGCAGCCCCCACCAGGGGGCTTCCACAGATACGCAGTATTTT	CASSPHQGASTDTQYF
TRBJ2-3	TRBV6-1	few	TRBD2	TGTGCCAGCAGTGGGACTAGCGGGGGGGCAGATACGCAGTATTTT	CASSGTSGGADTQYF
TRBJ2-7	TRBV6-1	-	TRBD1	TGTGCCAGCAGAGTCCCGGGACAGGGTTACGAGCAGTACTTC	CASRVPGQGYEQYF
TRBJ1-2	TRBV30	-	-	TGTGCCCAACGGGGGGTGAGGGGCTACACCTTC	CAQRGVRGYTF
TRBJ2-1	TRBV7-9	once	-	TGTGCCAGCAGCCCGGGACTGCCCCGGGACAATGAGCAGTTCTTC	CASSPGLPRDNEQFF
TRBJ1-3	TRBV6-5	-	-	TGTGCCAGCAGTTACGCCCCAGGCCGCTCTGGAAACACCATATATTTT	CASSYAPGRSGNTIYF
TRBJ1-1	TRBV5-6	-	TRBD1	TGTGCCAGCAGTATCCCCTGGGACAGTGGCACTGAAGCTTTCTTT	CASSIPWDSGTEAFF
TRBJ1-2	TRBV12-5	-	TRBD1	TGTGCTAGTGGTCCGCAGGGACAGGGGGCTTTCTATGGCTACACCTTC	CASGPQGQGAFYGYTF
TRBJ1-3	TRBV4-1	-	TRBD1	TGCGCCAGCAGCCAATCCGACAGGGACGGAAACACCATATATTTT	CASSQSDRDGNTIYF
TRBJ2-7	TRBV2	-	TRBD1	TGTGCCAGCAAGCCGCCGGGACAGGGGATCCACGAGCAGTACTTC	CASKPPGQGIHEQYF
TRBJ1-2	TRBV11-2	-	TRBD1	TGTGCCAGCAGCTTAGATCTATCAGGGGGCGCATATGGCTACACCTTC	CASSLDLSGGAYGYTF
TRBJ2-7	TRBV7-2	-	-	TGTGCCAGCAGCTTAGGGCTAGCGCTCGACGAGCAGTACTTC	CASSLGLALDEQYF
TRBJ2-1	TRBV6-4	-	TRBD2	TGTGCCAGCAGTGACTCAAGCGGGGGGGACCACAATGAGCAGTTCTTC	CASSDSSGGDHNEQFF
TRBJ1-1	TRBV6-5	-	TRBD1	TGTGCCAGCAGTTACTCCGCAGGGGGCCGAACTGAAGCTTTCTTT	CASSYSAGGRTEAFF
TRBJ1-3	TRBV6-5	-	-	TGTGCCAGCAGTCGACAGCCTGGAAACACCATATATTTT	CASSRQPGNTIYF